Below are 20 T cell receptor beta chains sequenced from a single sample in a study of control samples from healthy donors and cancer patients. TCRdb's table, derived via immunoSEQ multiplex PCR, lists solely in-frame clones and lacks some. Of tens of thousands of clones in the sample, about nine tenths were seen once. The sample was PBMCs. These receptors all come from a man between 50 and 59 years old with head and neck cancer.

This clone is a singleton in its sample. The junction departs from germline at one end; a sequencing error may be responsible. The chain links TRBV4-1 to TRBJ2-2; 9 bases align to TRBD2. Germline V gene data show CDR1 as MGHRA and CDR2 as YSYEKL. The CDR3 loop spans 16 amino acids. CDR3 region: CASTQGASGITGELFF. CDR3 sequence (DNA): TGCGCCAGCACCCAAGGGGCTAGCGGGATCACCGGGGAGCTGTTTTTT.

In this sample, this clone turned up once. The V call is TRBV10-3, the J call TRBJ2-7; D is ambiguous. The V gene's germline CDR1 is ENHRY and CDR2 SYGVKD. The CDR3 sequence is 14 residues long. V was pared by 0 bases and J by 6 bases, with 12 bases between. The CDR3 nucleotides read TGTGCCATCAGTGAGTCTCAAACGGCCGGCGAGCAGTACTTC. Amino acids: CAISESQTAGEQYF.

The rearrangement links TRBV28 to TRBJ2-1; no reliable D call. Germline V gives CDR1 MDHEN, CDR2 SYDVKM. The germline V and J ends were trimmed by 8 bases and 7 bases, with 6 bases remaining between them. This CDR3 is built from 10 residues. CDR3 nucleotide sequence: TGTGCCAGCTACTTTAATGAGCAGTTCTTC. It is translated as CASYFNEQFF. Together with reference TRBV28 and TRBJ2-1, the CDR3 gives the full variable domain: DVKVTQSSRYLVKRTGEKVFLECVQDMDHENMFWYRQDPGLGLRLIYFSYDVKMKEKGDIPEGYSVSREKKERFSLILESASTNQTSMYLCASYFNEQFFGPGTRLTVL.

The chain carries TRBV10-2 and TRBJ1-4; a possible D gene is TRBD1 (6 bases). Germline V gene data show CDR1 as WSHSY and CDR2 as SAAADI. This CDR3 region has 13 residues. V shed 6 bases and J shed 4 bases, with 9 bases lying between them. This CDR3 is CASRQGSNEKLFF. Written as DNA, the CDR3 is TGCGCCAGCAGGCAGGGGAGTAATGAAAAACTGTTTTTT.

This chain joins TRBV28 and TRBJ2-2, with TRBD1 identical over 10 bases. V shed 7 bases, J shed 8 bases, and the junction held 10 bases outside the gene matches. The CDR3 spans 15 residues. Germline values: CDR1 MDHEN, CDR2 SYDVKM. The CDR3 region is CASNKGDRGIGELFF. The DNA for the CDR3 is TGTGCCAGCAACAAAGGGGACAGGGGAATTGGGGAGCTGTTTTTT.

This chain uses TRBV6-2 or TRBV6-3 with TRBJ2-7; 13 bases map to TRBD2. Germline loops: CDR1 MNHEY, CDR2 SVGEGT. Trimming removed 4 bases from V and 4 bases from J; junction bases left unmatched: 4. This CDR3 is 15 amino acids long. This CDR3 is CASSWPGLAGYEQYF. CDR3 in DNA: TGTGCCAGCAGTTGGCCGGGACTAGCGGGGTACGAGCAGTACTTC.

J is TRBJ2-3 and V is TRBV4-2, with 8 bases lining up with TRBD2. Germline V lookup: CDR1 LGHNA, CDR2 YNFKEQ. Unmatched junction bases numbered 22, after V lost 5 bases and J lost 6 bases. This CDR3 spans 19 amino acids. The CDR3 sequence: CASSKAAGGGLDPRDTQYF. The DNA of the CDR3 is TGTGCCAGCAGCAAAGCAGCCGGGGGGGGCCTTGATCCCAGGGATACGCAGTATTTT.

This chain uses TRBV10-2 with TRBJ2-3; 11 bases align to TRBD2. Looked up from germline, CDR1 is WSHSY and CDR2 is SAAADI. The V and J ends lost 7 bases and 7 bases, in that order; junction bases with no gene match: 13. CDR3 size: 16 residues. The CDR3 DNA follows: TGCGCCAGCACATATAACCTAGCGGGGGGCTTGAATACGCAGTATTTT. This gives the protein CASTYNLAGGLNTQYF.

CDR3 bases: TGTGCCATCAGTAAGGCGGGGGAACCCAATGAGCAGTTCTTC. Its protein is CAISKAGEPNEQFF. The V gene is TRBV10-3, the J gene TRBJ2-1, with 7 bases that match TRBD2. J was trimmed by 6 bases and V by 5 bases; bases with no gene match: 7. Germline V gene lookup returns CDR1 ENHRY and CDR2 SYGVKD. The length of the CDR3 is 14 residues.

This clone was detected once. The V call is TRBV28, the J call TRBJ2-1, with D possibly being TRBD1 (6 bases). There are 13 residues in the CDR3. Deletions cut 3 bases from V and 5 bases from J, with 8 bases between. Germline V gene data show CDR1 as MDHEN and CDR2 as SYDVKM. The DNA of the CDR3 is TGTGCCAGCAGTTTTGGGGGCCACAATGAGCAGTTCTTC. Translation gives CASSFGGHNEQFF. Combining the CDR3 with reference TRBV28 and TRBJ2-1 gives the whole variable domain DVKVTQSSRYLVKRTGEKVFLECVQDMDHENMFWYRQDPGLGLRLIYFSYDVKMKEKGDIPEGYSVSREKKERFSLILESASTNQTSMYLCASSFGGHNEQFFGPGTRLTVL.

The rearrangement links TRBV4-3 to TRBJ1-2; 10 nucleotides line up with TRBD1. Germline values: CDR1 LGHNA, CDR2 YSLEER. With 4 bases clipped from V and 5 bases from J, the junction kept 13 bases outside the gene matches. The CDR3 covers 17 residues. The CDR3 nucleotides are TGCGCCAGCAGCCCTAGGACAGGGGGATCCAGTCCTTATGGCTACACCTTC. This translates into CASSPRTGGSSPYGYTF.

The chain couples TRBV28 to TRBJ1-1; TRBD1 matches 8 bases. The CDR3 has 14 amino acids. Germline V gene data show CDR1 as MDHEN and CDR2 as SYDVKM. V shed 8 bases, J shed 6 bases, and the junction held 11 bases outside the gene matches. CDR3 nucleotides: TGTGCCAGCTCCAGGACAGGGCCCAAGGCTGAAGCTTTCTTT. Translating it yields CASSRTGPKAEAFF. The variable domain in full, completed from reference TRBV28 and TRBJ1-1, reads DVKVTQSSRYLVKRTGEKVFLECVQDMDHENMFWYRQDPGLGLRLIYFSYDVKMKEKGDIPEGYSVSREKKERFSLILESASTNQTSMYLCASSRTGPKAEAFFGQGTRLTVV.

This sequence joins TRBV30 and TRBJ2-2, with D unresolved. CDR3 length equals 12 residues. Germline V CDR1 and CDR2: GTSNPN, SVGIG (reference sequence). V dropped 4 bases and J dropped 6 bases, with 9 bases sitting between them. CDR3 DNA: TGTGCCTGGAATAAGGCCCCCGGGGAGCTGTTTTTT. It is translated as CAWNKAPGELFF. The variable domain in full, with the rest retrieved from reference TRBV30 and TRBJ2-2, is SQTIHQWPATLVQPVGSPLSLECTVEGTSNPNLYWYRQAAGRGLQLLFYSVGIGQISSEVPQNLSASRPQDRQFILSSKKLLLSDSGFYLCAWNKAPGELFFGEGSRLTVL.

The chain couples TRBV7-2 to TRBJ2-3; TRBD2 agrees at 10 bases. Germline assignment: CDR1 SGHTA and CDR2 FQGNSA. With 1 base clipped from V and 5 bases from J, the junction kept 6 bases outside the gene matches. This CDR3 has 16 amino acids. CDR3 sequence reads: CASSLVPSGGVDTQYF. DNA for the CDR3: TGTGCCAGCAGCTTAGTGCCTAGCGGGGGCGTAGATACGCAGTATTTT.

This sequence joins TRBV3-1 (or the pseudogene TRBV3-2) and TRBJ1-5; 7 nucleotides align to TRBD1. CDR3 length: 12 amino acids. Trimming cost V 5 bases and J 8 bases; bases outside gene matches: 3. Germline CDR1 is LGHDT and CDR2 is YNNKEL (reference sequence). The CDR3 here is CASSYRGKPQHF. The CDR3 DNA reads TGTGCCAGCAGCTACAGGGGTAAGCCCCAGCATTTT.

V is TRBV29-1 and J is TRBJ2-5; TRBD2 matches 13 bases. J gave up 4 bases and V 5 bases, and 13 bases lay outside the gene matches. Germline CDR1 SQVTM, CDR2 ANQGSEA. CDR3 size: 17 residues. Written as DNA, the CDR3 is TGCAGCGTTTTACCGACTAGCGGGAGGACTTGGGGAGAGACCCAGTACTTC. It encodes CSVLPTSGRTWGETQYF. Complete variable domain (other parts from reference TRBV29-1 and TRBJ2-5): SAVISQKPSRDICQRGTSLTIQCQVDSQVTMMFWYRQQPGQSLTLIATANQGSEATYESGFVIDKFPISRPNLTFSTLTVSNMSPEDSSIYLCSVLPTSGRTWGETQYFGPGTRLLVL.

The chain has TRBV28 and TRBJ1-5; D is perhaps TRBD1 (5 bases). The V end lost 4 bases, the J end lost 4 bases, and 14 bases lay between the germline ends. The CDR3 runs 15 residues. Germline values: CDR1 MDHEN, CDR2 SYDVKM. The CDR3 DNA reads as TGTGCCAGCAGTTCCTTCCGGGACGTGAATCAGCCCCAGCATTTT. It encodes CASSSFRDVNQPQHF. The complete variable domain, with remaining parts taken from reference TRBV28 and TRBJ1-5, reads DVKVTQSSRYLVKRTGEKVFLECVQDMDHENMFWYRQDPGLGLRLIYFSYDVKMKEKGDIPEGYSVSREKKERFSLILESASTNQTSMYLCASSSFRDVNQPQHFGDGTRLSIL.

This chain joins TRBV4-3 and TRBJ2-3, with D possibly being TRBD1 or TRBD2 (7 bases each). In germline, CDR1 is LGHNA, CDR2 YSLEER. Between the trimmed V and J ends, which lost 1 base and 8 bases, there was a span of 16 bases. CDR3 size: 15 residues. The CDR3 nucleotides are TGCGCCAGCAGCCAAGTGGGAGGGGAGGGGGCTACGCAGTATTTT. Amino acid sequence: CASSQVGGEGATQYF.

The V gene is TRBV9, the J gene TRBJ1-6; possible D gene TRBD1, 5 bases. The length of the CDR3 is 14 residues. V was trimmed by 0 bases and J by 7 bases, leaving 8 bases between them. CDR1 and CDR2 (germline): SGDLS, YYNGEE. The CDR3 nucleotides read TGTGCCAGCAGCGTAGGACAGACAAATTCACCCCTCCACTTT. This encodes CASSVGQTNSPLHF.

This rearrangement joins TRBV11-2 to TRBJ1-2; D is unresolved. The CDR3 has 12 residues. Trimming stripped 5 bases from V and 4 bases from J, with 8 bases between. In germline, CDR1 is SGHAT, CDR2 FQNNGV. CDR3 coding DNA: TGTGCCAGCAGCGATCGGAGCTATGGCTACACCTTC. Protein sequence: CASSDRSYGYTF.